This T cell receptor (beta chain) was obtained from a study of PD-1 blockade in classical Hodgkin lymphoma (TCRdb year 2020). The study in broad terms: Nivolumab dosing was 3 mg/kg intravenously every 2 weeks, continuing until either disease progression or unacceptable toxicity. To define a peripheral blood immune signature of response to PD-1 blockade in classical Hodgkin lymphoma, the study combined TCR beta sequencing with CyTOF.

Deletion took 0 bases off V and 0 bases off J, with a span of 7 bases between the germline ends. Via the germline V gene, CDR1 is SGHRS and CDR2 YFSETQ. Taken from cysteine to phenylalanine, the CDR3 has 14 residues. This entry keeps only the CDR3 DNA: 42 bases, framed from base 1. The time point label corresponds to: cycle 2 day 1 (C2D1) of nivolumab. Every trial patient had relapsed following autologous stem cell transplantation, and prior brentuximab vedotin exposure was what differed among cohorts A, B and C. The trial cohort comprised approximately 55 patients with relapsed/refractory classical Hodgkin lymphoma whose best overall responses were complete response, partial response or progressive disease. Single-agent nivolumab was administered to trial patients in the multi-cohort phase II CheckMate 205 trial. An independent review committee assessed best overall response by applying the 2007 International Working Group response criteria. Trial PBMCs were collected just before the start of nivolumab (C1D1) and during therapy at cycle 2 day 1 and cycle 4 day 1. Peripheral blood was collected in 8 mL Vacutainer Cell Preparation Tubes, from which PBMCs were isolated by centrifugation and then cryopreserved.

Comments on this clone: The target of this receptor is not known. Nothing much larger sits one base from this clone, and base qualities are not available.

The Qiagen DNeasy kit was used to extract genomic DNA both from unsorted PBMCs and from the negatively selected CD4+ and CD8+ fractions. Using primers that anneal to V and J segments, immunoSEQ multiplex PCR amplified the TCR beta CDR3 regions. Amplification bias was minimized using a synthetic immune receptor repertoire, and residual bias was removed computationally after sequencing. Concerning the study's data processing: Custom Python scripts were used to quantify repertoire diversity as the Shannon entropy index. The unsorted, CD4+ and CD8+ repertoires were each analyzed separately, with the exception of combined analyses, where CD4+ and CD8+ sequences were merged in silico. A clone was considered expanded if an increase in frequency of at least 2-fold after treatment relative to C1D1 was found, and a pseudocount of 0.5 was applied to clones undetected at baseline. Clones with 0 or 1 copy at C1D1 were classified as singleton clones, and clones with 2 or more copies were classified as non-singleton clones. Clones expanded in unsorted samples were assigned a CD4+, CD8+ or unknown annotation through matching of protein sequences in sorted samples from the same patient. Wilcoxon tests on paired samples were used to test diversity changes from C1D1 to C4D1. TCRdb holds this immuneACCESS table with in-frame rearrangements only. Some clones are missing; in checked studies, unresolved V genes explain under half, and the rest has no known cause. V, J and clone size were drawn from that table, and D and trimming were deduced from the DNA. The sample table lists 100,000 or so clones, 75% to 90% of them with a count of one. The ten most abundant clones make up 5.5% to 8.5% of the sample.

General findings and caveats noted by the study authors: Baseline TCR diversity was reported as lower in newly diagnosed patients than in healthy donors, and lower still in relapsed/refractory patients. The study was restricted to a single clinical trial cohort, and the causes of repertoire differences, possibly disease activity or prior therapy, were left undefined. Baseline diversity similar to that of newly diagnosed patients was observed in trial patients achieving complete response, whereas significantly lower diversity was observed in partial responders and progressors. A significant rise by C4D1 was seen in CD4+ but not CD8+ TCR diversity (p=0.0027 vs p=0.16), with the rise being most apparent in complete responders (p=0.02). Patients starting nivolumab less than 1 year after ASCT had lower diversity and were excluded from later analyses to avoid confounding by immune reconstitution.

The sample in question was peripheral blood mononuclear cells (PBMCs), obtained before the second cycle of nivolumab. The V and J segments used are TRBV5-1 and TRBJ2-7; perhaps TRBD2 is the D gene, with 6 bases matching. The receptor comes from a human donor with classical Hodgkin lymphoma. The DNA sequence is TGCGCCAGCAGCTTGGACGGGGGCTCCTACGAGCAGTACTTC. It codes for CASSLDGGSYEQYF.